Below, one T cell receptor beta chain is given with its context. This specimen comes from a study of cytomegalovirus exposure and HLA in healthy donors. 60 Vbeta and 13 Jbeta primers were used in PCR. Clones were read by immunoSEQ multiplex PCR, and TCRdb kept only the in-frame ones, dropping some. The data hold over 120,000 clones, with around 9.7% observed a single time. CDR3 length equals 15 residues. Trimming shortened V by 5 bases and J by 0 bases, and 14 bases separated the two germline ends. Germline V gives CDR1 LNHNV, CDR2 YYDKDF (reference sequence). This TCR came from a man in his forties or fifties in good health and CMV-seronegative. The sample comprised PBMCs. The chain is built from TRBV15 and TRBJ2-7; perhaps TRBD2 as D (6 bases). CDR3 nucleotides: TGTGCCACCAGCGGGGGAGCGGGCTCCTCCTACGAGCAGTACTTC. Encoded protein: CATSGGAGSSYEQYF.